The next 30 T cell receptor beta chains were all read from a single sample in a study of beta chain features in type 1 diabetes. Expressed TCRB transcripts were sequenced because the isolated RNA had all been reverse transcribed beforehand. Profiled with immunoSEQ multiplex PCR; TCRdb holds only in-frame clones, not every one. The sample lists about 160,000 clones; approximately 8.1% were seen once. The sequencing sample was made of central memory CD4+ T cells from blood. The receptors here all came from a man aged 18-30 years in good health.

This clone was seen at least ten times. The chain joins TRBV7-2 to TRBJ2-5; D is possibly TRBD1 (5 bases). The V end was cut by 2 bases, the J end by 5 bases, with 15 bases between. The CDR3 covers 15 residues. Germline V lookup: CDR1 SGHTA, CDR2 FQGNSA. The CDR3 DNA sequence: TGTGCCAGCAGCTTAAGCGCAGGGTCGCTCGAGACCCAGTACTTC. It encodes CASSLSAGSLETQYF. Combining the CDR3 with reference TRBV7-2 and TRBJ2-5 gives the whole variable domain GAGVSQSPSNKVTEKGKDVELRCDPISGHTALYWYRQSLGQGLEFLIYFQGNSAPDKSGLPSDRFSAERTGGSVSTLTIQRTQQEDSAVYLCASSLSAGSLETQYFGPGTRLLVL.

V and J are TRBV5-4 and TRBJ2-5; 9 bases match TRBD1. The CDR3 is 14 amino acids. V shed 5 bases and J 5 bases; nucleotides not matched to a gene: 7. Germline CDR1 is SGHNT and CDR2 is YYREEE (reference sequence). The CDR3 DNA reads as TGTGCCAGCAGACCGGACAGGGGAGGGGAGACCCAGTACTTC. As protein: CASRPDRGGETQYF.

CDR3 nucleotides: TGTGCCAGCAGCGCCGGGGTCCAAGAGACCCAGTACTTC. Translated: CASSAGVQETQYF. V and J are TRBV5-4 and TRBJ2-5, with D tentatively TRBD2 (5 bases). Trimming removed 4 bases at V and 1 base at J, with 8 bases between. This CDR3 is built from 13 residues. Germline CDR1 SGHNT, CDR2 YYREEE (reference sequence).

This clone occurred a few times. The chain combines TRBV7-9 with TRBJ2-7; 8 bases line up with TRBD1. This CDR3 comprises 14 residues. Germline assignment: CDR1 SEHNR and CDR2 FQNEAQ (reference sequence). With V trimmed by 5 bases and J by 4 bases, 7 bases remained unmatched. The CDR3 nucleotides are TGTGCCAGCAGCCAGCGGACAGGGAGGTACGAGCAGTACTTC. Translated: CASSQRTGRYEQYF.

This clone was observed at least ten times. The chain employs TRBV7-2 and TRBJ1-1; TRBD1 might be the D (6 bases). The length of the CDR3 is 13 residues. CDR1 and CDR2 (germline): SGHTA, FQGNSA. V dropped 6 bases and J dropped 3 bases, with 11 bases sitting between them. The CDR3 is CASSQQGHTEAFF. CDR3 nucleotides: TGTGCCAGCAGTCAGCAGGGGCACACTGAAGCTTTCTTT.

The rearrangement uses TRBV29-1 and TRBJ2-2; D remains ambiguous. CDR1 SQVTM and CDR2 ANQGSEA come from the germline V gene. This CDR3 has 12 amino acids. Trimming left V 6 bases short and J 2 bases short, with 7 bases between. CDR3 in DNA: TGCAGCGTGGGCAGTAACACCGGGGAGCTGTTTTTT. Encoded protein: CSVGSNTGELFF.

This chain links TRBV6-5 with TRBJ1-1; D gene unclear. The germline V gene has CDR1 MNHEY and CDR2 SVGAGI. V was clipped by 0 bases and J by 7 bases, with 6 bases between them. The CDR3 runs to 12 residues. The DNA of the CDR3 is TGTGCCAGCAGTTACTCGACGGGTGAAGCTTTCTTT. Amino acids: CASSYSTGEAFF.

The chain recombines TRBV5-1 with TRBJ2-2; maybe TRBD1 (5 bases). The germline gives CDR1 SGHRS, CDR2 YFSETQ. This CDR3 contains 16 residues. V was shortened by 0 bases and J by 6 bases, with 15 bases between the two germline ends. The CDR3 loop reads CASSLALGVVAGELFF. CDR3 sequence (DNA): TGCGCCAGCAGCTTGGCCCTAGGGGTTGTCGCCGGGGAGCTGTTTTTT.

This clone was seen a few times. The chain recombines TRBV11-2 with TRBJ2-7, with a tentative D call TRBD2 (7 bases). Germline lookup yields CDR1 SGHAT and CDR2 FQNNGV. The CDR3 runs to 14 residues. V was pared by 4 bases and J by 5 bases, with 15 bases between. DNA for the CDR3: TGTGCCAGCAGCTCAGTGGGGGGGCCAAACGAGCAGTACTTC. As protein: CASSSVGGPNEQYF. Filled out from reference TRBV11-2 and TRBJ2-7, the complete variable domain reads EAGVAQSPRYKIIEKRQSVAFWCNPISGHATLYWYQQILGQGPKLLIQFQNNGVVDDSQLPKDRFSAERLKGVDSTLKIQPAKLEDSAVYLCASSSVGGPNEQYFGPGTRLTVT.

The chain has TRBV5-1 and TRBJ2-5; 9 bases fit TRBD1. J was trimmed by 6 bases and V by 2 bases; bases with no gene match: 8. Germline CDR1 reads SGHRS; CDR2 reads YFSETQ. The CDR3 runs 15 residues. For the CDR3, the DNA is TGCGCCAGCAGCTTACCGGGACAGGGCGATCAGACCCAGTACTTC. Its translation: CASSLPGQGDQTQYF.

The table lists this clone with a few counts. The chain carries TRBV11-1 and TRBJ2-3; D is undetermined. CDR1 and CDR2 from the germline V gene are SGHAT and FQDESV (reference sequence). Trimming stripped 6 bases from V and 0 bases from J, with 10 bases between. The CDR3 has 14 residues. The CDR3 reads CASRYYTSTDTQYF. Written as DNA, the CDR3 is TGTGCCAGCAGGTACTACACTAGCACAGATACGCAGTATTTT.

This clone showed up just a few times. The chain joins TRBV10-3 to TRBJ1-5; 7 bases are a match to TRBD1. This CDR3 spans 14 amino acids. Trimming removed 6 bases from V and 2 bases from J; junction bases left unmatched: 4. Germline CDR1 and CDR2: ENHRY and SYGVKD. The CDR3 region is CAISKGTGNQPQHF. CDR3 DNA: TGTGCCATCAGCAAGGGGACAGGCAATCAGCCCCAGCATTTT.

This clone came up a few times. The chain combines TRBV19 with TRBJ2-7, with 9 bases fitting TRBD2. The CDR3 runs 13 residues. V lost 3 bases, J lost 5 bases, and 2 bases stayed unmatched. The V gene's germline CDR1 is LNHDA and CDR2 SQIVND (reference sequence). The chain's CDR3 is CASSIASGDEQYF. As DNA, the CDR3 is TGTGCCAGTAGTATCGCTAGCGGGGACGAGCAGTACTTC.

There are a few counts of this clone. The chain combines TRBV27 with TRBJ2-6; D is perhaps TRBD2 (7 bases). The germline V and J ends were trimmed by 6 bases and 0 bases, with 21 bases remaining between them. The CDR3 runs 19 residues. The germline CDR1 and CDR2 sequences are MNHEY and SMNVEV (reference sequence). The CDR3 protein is CASRRIGGLGISGANVLTF. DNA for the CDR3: TGTGCCAGCAGGCGGATCGGGGGGCTGGGAATCTCTGGGGCCAACGTCCTGACTTTC. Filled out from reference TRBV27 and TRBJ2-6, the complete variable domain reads EAQVTQNPRYLITVTGKKLTVTCSQNMNHEYMSWYRQDPGLGLRQIYYSMNVEVTDKGDVPEGYKVSRKEKRNFPLILESPSPNQTSLYFCASRRIGGLGISGANVLTFGAGSRLTVL.

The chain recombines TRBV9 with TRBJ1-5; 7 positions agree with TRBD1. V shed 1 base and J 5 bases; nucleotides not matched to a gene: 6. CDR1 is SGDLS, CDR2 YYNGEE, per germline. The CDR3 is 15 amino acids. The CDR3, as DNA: TGTGCCAGCAGCGTACACTCAGGGGGTGATCAGCCCCAGCATTTT. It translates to CASSVHSGGDQPQHF.

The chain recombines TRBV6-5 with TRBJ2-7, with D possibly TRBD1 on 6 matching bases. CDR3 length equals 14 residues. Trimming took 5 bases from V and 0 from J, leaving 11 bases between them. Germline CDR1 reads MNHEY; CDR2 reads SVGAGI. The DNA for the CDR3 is TGTGCCAGCAGTAGGACAGTGGTCTCCTACGAGCAGTACTTC. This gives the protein CASSRTVVSYEQYF.

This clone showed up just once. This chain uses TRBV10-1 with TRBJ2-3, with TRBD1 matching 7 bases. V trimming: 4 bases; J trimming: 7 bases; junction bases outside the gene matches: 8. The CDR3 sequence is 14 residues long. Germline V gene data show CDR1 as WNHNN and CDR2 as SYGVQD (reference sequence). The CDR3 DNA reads TGCGCCAGCAGTGCGGACAGGAACTTGAATACGCAGTATTTT. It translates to CASSADRNLNTQYF.

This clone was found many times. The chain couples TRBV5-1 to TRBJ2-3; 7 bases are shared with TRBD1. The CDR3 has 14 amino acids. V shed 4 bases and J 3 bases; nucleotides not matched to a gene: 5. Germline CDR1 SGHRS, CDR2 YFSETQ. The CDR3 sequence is CASSIRDSTDTQYF. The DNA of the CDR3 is TGCGCCAGCAGCATCCGGGACAGTACAGATACGCAGTATTTT.

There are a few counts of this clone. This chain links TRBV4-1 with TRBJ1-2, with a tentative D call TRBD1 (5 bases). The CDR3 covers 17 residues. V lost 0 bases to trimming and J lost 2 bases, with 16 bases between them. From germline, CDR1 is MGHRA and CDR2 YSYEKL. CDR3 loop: CASSQERPSGGNYGYTF. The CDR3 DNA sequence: TGCGCCAGCAGCCAAGAGAGGCCGAGCGGGGGAAACTATGGCTACACCTTC.

The CDR3 protein is CASSLGAGILPDTQYF. CDR3 nucleotide sequence: TGTGCCAGCAGTTTAGGAGCGGGGATCTTACCGGATACGCAGTATTTT. This rearrangement joins TRBV28 to TRBJ2-3, with 7 bases aligning to TRBD2. CDR1 is MDHEN and CDR2 is SYDVKM in the germline V gene. V gave up 2 bases and J gave up 6 bases; unmatched junction bases: 11. CDR3 length: 16 amino acids.

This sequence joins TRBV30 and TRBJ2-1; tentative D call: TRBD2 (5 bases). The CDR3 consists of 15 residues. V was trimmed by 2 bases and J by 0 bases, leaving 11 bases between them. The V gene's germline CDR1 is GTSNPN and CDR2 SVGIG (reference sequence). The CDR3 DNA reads TGTGCCTGGAGTAGGCGGGTGGACTCCTACAATGAGCAGTTCTTC. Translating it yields CAWSRRVDSYNEQFF.

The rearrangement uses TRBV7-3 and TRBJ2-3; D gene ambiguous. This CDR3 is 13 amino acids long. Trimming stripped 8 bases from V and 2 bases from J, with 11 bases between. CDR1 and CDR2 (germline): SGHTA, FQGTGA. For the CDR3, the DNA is TGTGCCAGCGGCCGAGGAGTCACAGATACGCAGTATTTT. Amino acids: CASGRGVTDTQYF.

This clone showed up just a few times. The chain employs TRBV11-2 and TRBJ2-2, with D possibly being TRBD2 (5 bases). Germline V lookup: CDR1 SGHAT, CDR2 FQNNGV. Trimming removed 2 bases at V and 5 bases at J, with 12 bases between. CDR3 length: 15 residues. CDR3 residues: CASSLFGGSTGELFF. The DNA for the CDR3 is TGTGCCAGCAGCTTATTTGGTGGGAGTACCGGGGAGCTGTTTTTT.

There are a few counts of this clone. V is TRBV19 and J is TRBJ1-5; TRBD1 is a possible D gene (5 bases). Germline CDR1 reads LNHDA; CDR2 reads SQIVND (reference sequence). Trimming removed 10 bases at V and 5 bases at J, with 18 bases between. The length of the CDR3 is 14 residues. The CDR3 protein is CAISGGSVDQPQHF. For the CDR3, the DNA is TGTGCCATCAGTGGGGGGTCTGTGGATCAGCCCCAGCATTTT.

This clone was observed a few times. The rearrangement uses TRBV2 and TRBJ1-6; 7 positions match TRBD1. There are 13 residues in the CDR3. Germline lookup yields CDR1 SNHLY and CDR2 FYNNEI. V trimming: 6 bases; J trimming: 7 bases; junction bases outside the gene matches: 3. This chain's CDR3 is CASRRQGNSPLHF. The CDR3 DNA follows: TGTGCCAGCAGACGACAGGGAAATTCACCCCTCCACTTT.

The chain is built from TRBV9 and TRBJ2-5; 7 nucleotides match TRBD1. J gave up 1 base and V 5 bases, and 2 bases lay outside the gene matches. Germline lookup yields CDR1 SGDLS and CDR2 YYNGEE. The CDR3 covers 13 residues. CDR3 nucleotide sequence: TGTGCCAGCAGTGAGGGGGCCCAAGAGACCCAGTACTTC. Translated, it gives CASSEGAQETQYF.

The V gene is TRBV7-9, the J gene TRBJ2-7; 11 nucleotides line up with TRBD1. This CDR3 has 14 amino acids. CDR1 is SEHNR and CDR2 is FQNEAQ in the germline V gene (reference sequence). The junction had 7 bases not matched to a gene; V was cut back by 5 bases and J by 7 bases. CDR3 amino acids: CASSLGQGAEEQYF. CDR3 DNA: TGTGCCAGCAGCCTCGGACAGGGGGCGGAAGAGCAGTACTTC. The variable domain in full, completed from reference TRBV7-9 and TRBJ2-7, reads DTGVSQNPRHKITKRGQNVTFRCDPISEHNRLYWYRQTLGQGPEFLTYFQNEAQLEKSRLLSDRFSAERPKGSFSTLEIQRTEQGDSAMYLCASSLGQGAEEQYFGPGTRLTVT.

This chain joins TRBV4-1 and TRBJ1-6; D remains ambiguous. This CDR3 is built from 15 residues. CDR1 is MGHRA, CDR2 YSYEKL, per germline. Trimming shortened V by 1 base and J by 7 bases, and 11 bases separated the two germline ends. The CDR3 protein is CASSQVLARNSPLHF. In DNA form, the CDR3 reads TGCGCCAGCAGCCAAGTTTTAGCCCGCAATTCACCCCTCCACTTT.

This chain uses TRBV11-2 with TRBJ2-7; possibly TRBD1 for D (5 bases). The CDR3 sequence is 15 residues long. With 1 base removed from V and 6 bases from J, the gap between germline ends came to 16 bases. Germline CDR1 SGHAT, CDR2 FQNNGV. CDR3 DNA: TGTGCCAGCAGCTTAGCTGTCAGGGTGTCCCCCGAGCAGTACTTC. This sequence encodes CASSLAVRVSPEQYF. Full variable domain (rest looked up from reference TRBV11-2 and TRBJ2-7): EAGVAQSPRYKIIEKRQSVAFWCNPISGHATLYWYQQILGQGPKLLIQFQNNGVVDDSQLPKDRFSAERLKGVDSTLKIQPAKLEDSAVYLCASSLAVRVSPEQYFGPGTRLTVT.

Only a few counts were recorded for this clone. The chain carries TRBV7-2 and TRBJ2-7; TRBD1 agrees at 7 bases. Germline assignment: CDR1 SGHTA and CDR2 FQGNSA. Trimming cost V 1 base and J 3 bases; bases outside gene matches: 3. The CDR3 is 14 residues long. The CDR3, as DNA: TGTGCCAGCAGCTTAGAGAGGGACAGCTACGAGCAGTACTTC. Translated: CASSLERDSYEQYF.